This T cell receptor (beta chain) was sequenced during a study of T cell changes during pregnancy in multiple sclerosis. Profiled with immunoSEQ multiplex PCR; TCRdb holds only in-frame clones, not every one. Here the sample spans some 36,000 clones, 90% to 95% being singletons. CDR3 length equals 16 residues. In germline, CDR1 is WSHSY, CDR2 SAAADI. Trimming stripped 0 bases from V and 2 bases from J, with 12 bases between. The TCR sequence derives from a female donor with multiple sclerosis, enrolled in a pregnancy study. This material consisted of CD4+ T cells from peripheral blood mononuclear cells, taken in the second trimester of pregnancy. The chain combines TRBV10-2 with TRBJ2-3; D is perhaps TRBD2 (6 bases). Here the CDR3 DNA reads TGCGCCAGCAGTGAGTCTAGCGGAGTGACCACAGATACGCAGTATTTT. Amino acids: CASSESSGVTTDTQYF.